Listed here are 20 T cell receptor beta chains from one sample, sequenced in a study of blood T cell repertoires in COVID-19. Measured with immunoSEQ multiplex PCR; TCRdb has only the in-frame clones, and not every one. Of roughly 380,000 clones listed, 85% were seen once; the top ten hold approximately 3.6%. Sequencing was performed on peripheral blood. The receptors originated from a woman between 18 and 29 years old with acute or convalescent COVID-19.

This chain joins TRBV7-9 and TRBJ2-6; TRBD2 might be the D (6 bases). V shed 3 bases and J shed 0 bases, with 18 bases lying between them. This CDR3 has 19 amino acids. Germline loops: CDR1 SEHNR, CDR2 FQNEAQ (reference sequence). CDR3 region: CASSFLPGTLSSGANVLTF. The CDR3 DNA reads TGTGCCAGCAGCTTCTTACCCGGGACTTTGAGCTCTGGGGCCAACGTCCTGACTTTC.

The rearrangement joins TRBV28 to TRBJ2-5; D not certain. The CDR3 loop spans 14 amino acids. Looked up from germline, CDR1 is MDHEN and CDR2 is SYDVKM. V was trimmed by 5 bases and J by 4 bases, leaving 14 bases between them. The CDR3 here is CASSKTGLRETQYF. The CDR3 region has the DNA TGTGCCAGCAGTAAAACTGGTTTGCGAGAGACCCAGTACTTC.

The chain combines TRBV9 with TRBJ1-3, with 9 bases that match TRBD1. The germline gives CDR1 SGDLS, CDR2 YYNGEE. V shed 2 bases, J shed 4 bases, and the junction held 10 bases outside the gene matches. This CDR3 spans 17 amino acids. CDR3 residues: CASSVPPDRGKGNTIYF. The CDR3 DNA is TGTGCCAGCAGCGTCCCCCCGGACAGGGGCAAAGGAAACACCATATATTTT.

The J gene is TRBJ1-5, the V gene TRBV5-1; unclear D gene. V was clipped by 2 bases and J by 3 bases, with 9 bases between them. Germline CDR1 is SGHRS and CDR2 is YFSETQ. The CDR3 has 14 amino acids. The CDR3 loop reads CASSLDFFNQPQHF. DNA of the CDR3: TGCGCCAGCAGCTTAGACTTCTTCAATCAGCCCCAGCATTTT. Filled out from reference TRBV5-1 and TRBJ1-5, the complete variable domain reads KAGVTQTPRYLIKTRGQQVTLSCSPISGHRSVSWYQQTPGQGLQFLFEYFSETQRNKGNFPGRFSGRQFSNSRSEMNVSTLELGDSALYLCASSLDFFNQPQHFGDGTRLSIL.

The rearrangement links TRBV2 to TRBJ1-4; TRBD1 might be the D (6 bases). Trimming took off 5 bases at V and 10 bases at J, with 14 bases between the two ends. CDR3 size: 13 residues. The germline V gene has CDR1 SNHLY and CDR2 FYNNEI. The CDR3 sequence is CASSRTADVKLFF. The CDR3 DNA sequence: TGTGCCAGCAGTAGGACAGCGGATGTAAAACTGTTTTTT.

The chain is built from TRBV30 and TRBJ1-1, with D maybe TRBD1 (5 bases). From germline, CDR1 is GTSNPN and CDR2 SVGIG (reference sequence). Trimming stripped 3 bases from V and 1 base from J, with 15 bases between. This CDR3 is built from 15 residues. CDR3 in DNA: TGTGCCTGGAGACCCGGGACTCACTGGAACACTGAAGCTTTCTTT. Translating gives CAWRPGTHWNTEAFF.

The chain is built from TRBV13 and TRBJ2-1; tentatively, D is TRBD1 (6 bases). The CDR3 sequence is 15 residues long. Germline CDR1 and CDR2: PRHDT and FYEKMQ (reference sequence). Trimming stripped 3 bases from V and 8 bases from J, with 17 bases between. The CDR3 region has the DNA TGTGCCAGCAGCTTCCCTCAGGGGTCGTTGGATGAGCAGTTCTTC. Protein sequence: CASSFPQGSLDEQFF.

This chain links TRBV19 with TRBJ2-1; TRBD2 aligns across 12 bases. V was pared by 5 bases and J by 5 bases, with 4 bases of the junction left unmatched. Looked up from germline, CDR1 is LNHDA and CDR2 is SQIVND (reference sequence). The CDR3 length is 15 residues. CDR3 in amino acids: CASSARTSGNNEQFF. The CDR3 DNA sequence: TGTGCCAGTAGTGCTAGGACTAGCGGGAACAATGAGCAGTTCTTC.

V usage is TRBV5-5 and J usage is TRBJ1-5; 7 bases line up with TRBD1. J gave up 3 bases and V 4 bases, and 4 bases lay outside the gene matches. The germline CDR1 and CDR2 sequences are SGHKS and YYEKEE (reference sequence). The CDR3 runs to 14 residues. Here the CDR3 reads CASSPTGSNQPQHF. The CDR3 DNA reads TGTGCCAGCAGCCCGACAGGGTCCAATCAGCCCCAGCATTTT.

The chain employs TRBV5-1 and TRBJ1-1, with no clear D. Germline V CDR1 and CDR2: SGHRS, YFSETQ. This CDR3 region has 16 residues. V lost 2 bases and J 7 bases, leaving 21 bases between the germline ends. The CDR3 nucleotides read TGCGCCAGCAGCTTAGAAGCTGGAACAGCCGGCCTTGAAGCTTTCTTT. As protein: CASSLEAGTAGLEAFF.

This clone was seen only once. This chain connects TRBV19 to TRBJ2-5, with 12 bases identical to TRBD2. Per the germline V gene, CDR1 is LNHDA and CDR2 is SQIVND (reference sequence). The V and J ends lost 4 bases and 5 bases, in that order; junction bases with no gene match: 8. This CDR3 is 16 amino acids long. CDR3 residues: CASSSELAGGWETQYF. CDR3 DNA: TGTGCCAGTAGTAGCGAACTAGCGGGGGGCTGGGAGACCCAGTACTTC.

This clone was found a few times. The gene calls are TRBV28 and TRBJ1-1; 8 bases are a match to TRBD1. V shed 6 bases, J shed 7 bases, and the junction held 7 bases outside the gene matches. Germline V gene data show CDR1 as MDHEN and CDR2 as SYDVKM. The CDR3 covers 13 residues. CDR3 in DNA: TGTGCCAGCAGAAAGACAGGGGACATTGAAGCTTTCTTT. This encodes CASRKTGDIEAFF.

This chain connects TRBV27 to TRBJ1-3; D is perhaps TRBD1 (5 bases). Per the germline V gene, CDR1 is MNHEY and CDR2 is SMNVEV (reference sequence). Trimming stripped 10 bases from V and 4 bases from J, with 17 bases between. The CDR3 length is 14 residues. This CDR3 is CATFTGTEGNTIYF. The CDR3 region has the DNA TGTGCCACCTTTACCGGGACTGAGGGAAACACCATATATTTT.

V gene TRBV9 combines with J gene TRBJ2-3, with 8 bases lining up with TRBD2. The CDR3 consists of 14 residues. V shed 0 bases, J shed 6 bases, and the junction held 3 bases outside the gene matches. Germline lookup yields CDR1 SGDLS and CDR2 YYNGEE. The CDR3 DNA reads as TGTGCCAGCAGCGTAGGTGGCGGGAGGGATACGCAGTATTTT. It specifies CASSVGGGRDTQYF. The full variable domain, in which reference TRBV9 and TRBJ2-3 provide the parts outside the CDR3, is DSGVTQTPKHLITATGQRVTLRCSPRSGDLSVYWYQQSLDQGLQFLIQYYNGEERAKGNILERFSAQQFPDLHSELNLSSLELGDSALYFCASSVGGGRDTQYFGPGTRLTVL.

The genes are TRBV4-1 and TRBJ2-1; tentatively, D is TRBD1 (6 bases). Germline lookup yields CDR1 MGHRA and CDR2 YSYEKL. Trimming took 3 bases from V and 9 from J, leaving 21 bases between them. There are 16 residues in the CDR3. CDR3 sequence reads: CASSQRSTGFGSEQFF. The DNA of the CDR3 is TGCGCCAGCAGCCAGCGATCAACAGGGTTTGGGAGTGAGCAGTTCTTC.

As regards this clone: Other nucleotide sequences from this sample produce the same CDR3. The CDR3 sequence is CASMGGRYEQYF. The CDR3 nucleotides are TGTGCCAGCATGGGGGGGCGATACGAGCAGTACTTC. The chain links TRBV6-5 to TRBJ2-7, with TRBD2 as a possible D gene (7 bases). Trimming took off 7 bases at V and 4 bases at J, with 11 bases between the two ends. The CDR3 contains 12 residues. CDR1 and CDR2 from the germline V gene are MNHEY and SVGAGI.

The V and J genes are TRBV9 and TRBJ1-5; the match to TRBD1 covers 7 bases. The CDR3 is 15 amino acids. Per germline, CDR1 SGDLS and CDR2 YYNGEE. J gave up 5 bases and V 0 bases, and 5 bases lay outside the gene matches. The CDR3 coding sequence is TGTGCCAGCAGCGTAGGACAGGGTAGAGATCAGCCCCAGCATTTT. Protein sequence: CASSVGQGRDQPQHF. Using reference TRBV9 and TRBJ1-5 for the parts outside the CDR3, the full variable domain is DSGVTQTPKHLITATGQRVTLRCSPRSGDLSVYWYQQSLDQGLQFLIQYYNGEERAKGNILERFSAQQFPDLHSELNLSSLELGDSALYFCASSVGQGRDQPQHFGDGTRLSIL.

The chain couples TRBV5-1 to TRBJ1-3; D unresolved. The CDR3 has 15 residues. Germline-derived CDR1 and CDR2 are SGHRS and YFSETQ. The V and J ends lost 7 bases and 0 bases respectively, with 14 bases between them. The CDR3 loop is CASAENVVSGNTIYF. The CDR3 DNA sequence: TGCGCCAGCGCTGAAAACGTAGTCTCTGGAAACACCATATATTTT.

This clone was detected once. The chain uses TRBV2 and TRBJ1-5, with D perhaps matching TRBD1 (6 bases). Trimming pared 5 bases from V and 7 bases from J, leaving 12 bases between. The CDR3 loop spans 13 amino acids. CDR1 is SNHLY and CDR2 is FYNNEI in the germline V gene. The CDR3 region has the DNA TGTGCCAGCAGTAATGGACAGTTACAGCCCCAGCATTTT. Translated: CASSNGQLQPQHF.

The chain links TRBV7-9 to TRBJ1-6, with TRBD1 as a possible D gene (5 bases). Germline CDR1 reads SEHNR; CDR2 reads FQNEAQ (reference sequence). The CDR3 has 14 amino acids. V shed 7 bases and J shed 8 bases, with 15 bases lying between them. The CDR3 loop is CASTPTVEYSPLHF. CDR3 nucleotides: TGTGCCAGCACCCCGACAGTCGAGTATTCACCCCTCCACTTT.